This T cell receptor beta chain derives from a study of human T cells and chemical hapten exposure. The length of the CDR3 is 15 residues. Germline CDR1 is MDHEN and CDR2 is SYDVKM. After removal of 2 bases from V and 2 bases from J, the junction contained 4 bases not matched to a gene. From the RACE reads, TCRdb called clonotypes with MiXCR, one entry per CDR3 protein. The sample comprises 80,000 to 95,000 distinct CDR3 sequences, about 10% of which are singletons, and about 4.2% rests with the top ten. Regarding time point: patch test 1, 2 weeks after DPC sensitization. Stated treatment: therapeutic diphenylcyclopropenone sensitization with weekly scalp DPC. This clonotype was seen only a few times.

This rearrangement joins TRBV28 to TRBJ2-7, with 9 bases that match TRBD2. Sequencing was performed on whole blood, taken in connection with sensitization to the hapten diphenylcyclopropenone (DPC). The clonotype was recovered from a woman between 50 and 59 years old with alopecia areata. Some clones in this sample may be carry-over from other donors' samples. CDR3 sequence (DNA): TGTGCCAGCAGTTTAACACTAGCGGGCCCCTACGAGCAGTACTTC. Its protein is CASSLTLAGPYEQYF.